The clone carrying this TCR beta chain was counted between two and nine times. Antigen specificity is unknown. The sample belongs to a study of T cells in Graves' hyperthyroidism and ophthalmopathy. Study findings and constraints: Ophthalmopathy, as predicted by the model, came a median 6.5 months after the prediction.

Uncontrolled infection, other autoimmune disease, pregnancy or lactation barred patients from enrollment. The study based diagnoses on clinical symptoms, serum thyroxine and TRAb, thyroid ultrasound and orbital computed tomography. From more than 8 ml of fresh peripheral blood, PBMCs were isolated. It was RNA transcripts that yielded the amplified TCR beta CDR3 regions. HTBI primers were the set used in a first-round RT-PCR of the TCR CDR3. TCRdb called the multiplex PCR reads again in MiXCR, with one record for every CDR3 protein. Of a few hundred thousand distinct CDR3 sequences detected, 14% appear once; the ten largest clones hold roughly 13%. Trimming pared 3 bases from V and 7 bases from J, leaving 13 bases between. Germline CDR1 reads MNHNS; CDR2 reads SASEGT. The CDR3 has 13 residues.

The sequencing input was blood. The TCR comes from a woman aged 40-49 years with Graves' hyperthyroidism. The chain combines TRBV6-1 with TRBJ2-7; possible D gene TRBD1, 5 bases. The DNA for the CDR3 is TGTGCCAGCAGTGACAGGGTGTTTAGGGAGCAGTACTTC. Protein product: CASSDRVFREQYF.